These 24 T cell receptor beta chains share one sample of origin, sequenced in a study of T cell changes during pregnancy in multiple sclerosis (dated by TCRdb to 2018 to 2020). Library preparation was by the immunoSEQ multiplex PCR assay. The table was pulled from immuneACCESS by TCRdb, which kept in-frame rearrangements only. Such tables lose some clones; where checked, under half of the loss comes from unresolved V genes, and the rest has no known cause. This sample gives 33,000 or so clones in total; roughly 87% of them show up just once. The top ten clonotypes cover 11% of the sample. Sequenced here: CD8+ T cells from peripheral blood mononuclear cells, sampled in the third trimester of pregnancy. These TCRs come from a female donor with multiple sclerosis, enrolled in a pregnancy study.

This clone was seen a single time. The chain uses TRBV27 and TRBJ1-1; D is perhaps TRBD1 (5 bases). The CDR3 spans 15 residues. Germline V gives CDR1 MNHEY, CDR2 SMNVEV (reference sequence). V lost 5 bases and J lost 2, with 15 bases in between. The CDR3 region has the DNA TGTGCCAGCAGTCTGGAGAGGGGACTCAACACTGAAGCTTTCTTT. Translated: CASSLERGLNTEAFF.

This clone is a singleton in its sample. The V call is TRBV19, the J call TRBJ2-3, with D possibly being TRBD1 (5 bases). This CDR3 is built from 18 residues. Trimming stripped 1 base from V and 2 bases from J, with 19 bases between. The germline V gene has CDR1 LNHDA and CDR2 SQIVND (reference sequence). The DNA of the CDR3 is TGTGCCAGTAGTATAGGTTTTCGACAGTCCGTGGACACAGATACGCAGTATTTT. Its protein is CASSIGFRQSVDTDTQYF.

This clone was found a few times. V is TRBV15 and J is TRBJ1-3; TRBD1 agrees at 8 bases. The CDR3 has 17 amino acids. Germline V gene sequence: CDR1 LNHNV, CDR2 YYDKDF (reference sequence). Trimming cost V 4 bases and J 4 bases; bases outside gene matches: 12. This CDR3 is CATSTYGQGPGGNTIYF. CDR3 sequence (DNA): TGTGCCACCAGCACTTACGGACAGGGACCAGGGGGAAACACCATATATTTT.

The chain is built from TRBV27 and TRBJ1-2; a possible D gene is TRBD1 (6 bases). CDR1 is MNHEY, CDR2 SMNVEV, per germline (reference sequence). Trimming left V 5 bases short and J 8 bases short, with 15 bases between. The CDR3 extends over 13 amino acids. The CDR3: CASSPRGGRGYTF. CDR3 DNA sequence: TGTGCCAGCAGTCCCAGAGGGGGACGGGGCTACACCTTC.

The gene calls are TRBV27 and TRBJ1-1; a weak D match, TRBD1 (6 bases). CDR1 is MNHEY and CDR2 is SMNVEV in the germline V gene (reference sequence). Trimming pared 6 bases from V and 5 bases from J, leaving 13 bases between. The CDR3 has 13 amino acids. As DNA, the CDR3 is TGTGCCAGCAGCACAGGGTTGGAGACTGAAGCTTTCTTT. Protein product: CASSTGLETEAFF.

This chain uses TRBV7-2 with TRBJ1-3; D gene ambiguous. Deletions cut 4 bases from V and 3 bases from J, with 22 bases between. The CDR3 loop spans 18 amino acids. Germline V gives CDR1 SGHTA, CDR2 FQGNSA. CDR3 nucleotide sequence: TGTGCCAGCAGCTACACACGGAGTCCTCTCGGGAATGGAAACACCATATATTTT. Its translation: CASSYTRSPLGNGNTIYF.

The chain joins TRBV5-1 to TRBJ2-7, with D maybe TRBD2 (5 bases). Per the germline V gene, CDR1 is SGHRS and CDR2 is YFSETQ. The CDR3 runs 13 residues. Trimming pared 2 bases from V and 0 bases from J, leaving 6 bases between. Here the CDR3 DNA reads TGCGCCAGCAGCTTTGGGAGCTCCTACGAGCAGTACTTC. Its translation is CASSFGSSYEQYF.

The chain uses TRBV2 and TRBJ2-7; tentative D call: TRBD2 (5 bases). V was clipped by 3 bases and J by 5 bases, with 8 bases between them. The germline gives CDR1 SNHLY, CDR2 FYNNEI. The CDR3 loop spans 12 amino acids. The CDR3 DNA follows: TGTGCCAGCAGTGAGGAGAGGGACGAGCAGTACTTC. It yields the protein CASSEERDEQYF.

The rearrangement joins TRBV5-1 to TRBJ1-1, with 10 nucleotides matching TRBD1. The CDR3 spans 13 residues. Germline V gene lookup returns CDR1 SGHRS and CDR2 YFSETQ. V dropped 4 bases and J dropped 5; count of bases not matched to a gene: 2. CDR3 DNA sequence: TGCGCCAGCAGCGACAGGGGGCCAACTGAAGCTTTCTTT. Translating it yields CASSDRGPTEAFF.

The rearrangement joins TRBV9 to TRBJ2-1, with 9 nucleotides matching TRBD2. The CDR3 has 15 residues. V dropped 3 bases and J dropped 7; count of bases not matched to a gene: 8. Germline assignment: CDR1 SGDLS and CDR2 YYNGEE. CDR3 bases: TGTGCCAGCAGCGAGGGCGGGGGGGCATTTAATGAGCAGTTCTTC. As protein: CASSEGGGAFNEQFF. Based on the CDR3 plus reference TRBV9 and TRBJ2-1, the full variable domain is DSGVTQTPKHLITATGQRVTLRCSPRSGDLSVYWYQQSLDQGLQFLIQYYNGEERAKGNILERFSAQQFPDLHSELNLSSLELGDSALYFCASSEGGGAFNEQFFGPGTRLTVL.

This sequence joins TRBV18 and TRBJ1-5; perhaps TRBD1 as D (6 bases). The CDR3 covers 17 residues. V was shortened by 3 bases and J by 1 base, with 16 bases between the two germline ends. Per germline, CDR1 KGHSH and CDR2 LQKENI. The CDR3 is CASSPEGGGRSNQPQHF. CDR3 DNA: TGTGCCAGCTCACCCGAGGGGGGGGGCCGGAGCAATCAGCCCCAGCATTTT.

The chain uses TRBV2 and TRBJ2-5, with 8 bases identical to TRBD2. After removal of 2 bases from V and 5 bases from J, the junction contained 7 bases not matched to a gene. The CDR3 contains 15 residues. CDR1 is SNHLY, CDR2 FYNNEI, per germline. CDR3: CASSENLASGETQYF. CDR3 bases: TGTGCCAGCAGTGAAAACCTGGCTAGCGGGGAGACCCAGTACTTC. The entire variable domain, with the rest obtained from reference TRBV2 and TRBJ2-5, is as follows: EPEVTQTPSHQVTQMGQEVILRCVPISNHLYFYWYRQILGQKVEFLVSFYNNEISEKSEIFDDQFSVERPDGSNFTLKIRSTKLEDSAMYFCASSENLASGETQYFGPGTRLLVL.

Only a few counts were recorded for this clone. The chain joins TRBV2 to TRBJ2-5; 13 bases map to TRBD2. Germline CDR1 reads SNHLY; CDR2 reads FYNNEI. Trimming at V came to 10 bases and at J to 1 base, leaving 9 bases not matched to a gene. The CDR3 spans 16 residues. This CDR3 is CATKWTSGGLQETQYF. Here the CDR3 DNA reads TGTGCCACCAAATGGACTAGCGGGGGCCTCCAAGAGACCCAGTACTTC.

V usage is TRBV27 and J usage is TRBJ2-7; D is perhaps TRBD2 (6 bases). The V and J ends lost 2 bases and 1 base respectively, with 6 bases between them. The CDR3 consists of 13 residues. In germline, CDR1 is MNHEY, CDR2 SMNVEV (reference sequence). CDR3 nucleotide sequence: TGTGCCAGCAGTTTAGGAGGGTCCTACGAGCAGTACTTC. Residues: CASSLGGSYEQYF.

The chain combines TRBV7-9 with TRBJ2-6; possibly TRBD1 for D (5 bases). This CDR3 is 17 amino acids long. CDR1 is SEHNR, CDR2 FQNEAQ, per germline (reference sequence). V dropped 6 bases and J dropped 0 bases, with 15 bases sitting between them. The CDR3 loop reads CASSSEQDPSGANVLTF. The CDR3, as DNA: TGTGCCAGCAGTTCGGAACAGGACCCCTCTGGGGCCAACGTCCTGACTTTC.

The V and J genes are TRBV11-3 and TRBJ2-3; perhaps TRBD1 as D (6 bases). The germline V gene encodes CDR1 SGHNT and CDR2 YENEEA. The CDR3 sequence is 15 residues long. Trimming shortened V by 5 bases and J by 2 bases, and 14 bases separated the two germline ends. The CDR3 nucleotides read TGTGCCAGCAGCAACTACGGGACACCCACAGATACGCAGTATTTT. It encodes CASSNYGTPTDTQYF.

V usage is TRBV4-1 and J usage is TRBJ2-7; 14 nucleotides agree with TRBD2. V dropped 4 bases and J dropped 5; count of bases not matched to a gene: 10. Germline V gives CDR1 MGHRA, CDR2 YSYEKL. This CDR3 contains 17 residues. CDR3 protein: CASSPGLAGGWGHEQYF. CDR3 in DNA: TGCGCCAGCAGCCCCGGACTAGCGGGGGGCTGGGGGCACGAGCAGTACTTC.

The chain employs TRBV4-1 and TRBJ2-7; tentative D call: TRBD2 (6 bases). V shed 1 base and J shed 5 bases, with 18 bases lying between them. CDR3 length equals 16 residues. Looked up from germline, CDR1 is MGHRA and CDR2 is YSYEKL. CDR3 sequence reads: CASSQAVGRAVDEQYF. CDR3 DNA: TGCGCCAGCAGCCAAGCTGTCGGGAGAGCGGTTGACGAGCAGTACTTC.

This clone was observed a handful of times. This chain connects TRBV28 to TRBJ1-1; no clear D gene. The CDR3 has 13 residues. V lost 2 bases and J 5 bases, leaving 9 bases between the germline ends. CDR1 is MDHEN and CDR2 is SYDVKM in the germline V gene. The CDR3 region has the DNA TGTGCCAGCAGTTTAGAGGGAGGAACTGAAGCTTTCTTT. Its protein product is CASSLEGGTEAFF.

This clone was detected only a few times. The chain combines TRBV7-9 with TRBJ2-5, with unresolved D. Per the germline V gene, CDR1 is SEHNR and CDR2 is FQNEAQ (reference sequence). The length of the CDR3 is 11 residues. Trimming took off 4 bases at V and 2 bases at J, with 2 bases between the two ends. In nucleotides, the CDR3 is TGTGCCAGCAGCTCTCAAGAGACCCAGTACTTC. This codes for CASSSQETQYF.

CDR3 DNA: TGTGCCAGCAGTACCAAAGCCCACTACAATGAGCAGTTCTTC. Residues: CASSTKAHYNEQFF. The V call is TRBV9, the J call TRBJ2-1; no clear D gene. Germline lookup yields CDR1 SGDLS and CDR2 YYNGEE. CDR3 length: 14 residues. V was pared by 5 bases and J by 3 bases, with 12 bases between.

V and J are TRBV9 and TRBJ2-7; a weak D match, TRBD1 (6 bases). Trimming took 1 base from V and 3 from J, leaving 11 bases between them. This CDR3 has 14 amino acids. Germline-derived CDR1 and CDR2 are SGDLS and YYNGEE. The CDR3 DNA reads TGTGCCAGCAGCGTAAGGGGGAGCGACTACGAGCAGTACTTC. Its translation: CASSVRGSDYEQYF.

The V and J genes are TRBV4-1 and TRBJ1-1; 8 bases agree with TRBD1. Germline values: CDR1 MGHRA, CDR2 YSYEKL. V trimming: 4 bases; J trimming: 0 bases; junction bases outside the gene matches: 4. This CDR3 region has 15 residues. CDR3 in amino acids: CASSPRTGLNTEAFF. CDR3 bases: TGCGCCAGCAGCCCTCGGACAGGGTTGAACACTGAAGCTTTCTTT.

This clone ranks as medium-sized. Other DNA sequences in this sample translate to the same CDR3. The chain joins TRBV5-6 to TRBJ2-7, with 7 bases aligning to TRBD1. This CDR3 spans 13 amino acids. J gave up 1 base and V 3 bases, and 1 base lay outside the gene matches. Germline V gives CDR1 SGHDT, CDR2 YYEEEE. The CDR3 DNA is TGTGCCAGCAGCTGGGGACAGTCCTACGAGCAGTACTTC. Translation: CASSWGQSYEQYF.